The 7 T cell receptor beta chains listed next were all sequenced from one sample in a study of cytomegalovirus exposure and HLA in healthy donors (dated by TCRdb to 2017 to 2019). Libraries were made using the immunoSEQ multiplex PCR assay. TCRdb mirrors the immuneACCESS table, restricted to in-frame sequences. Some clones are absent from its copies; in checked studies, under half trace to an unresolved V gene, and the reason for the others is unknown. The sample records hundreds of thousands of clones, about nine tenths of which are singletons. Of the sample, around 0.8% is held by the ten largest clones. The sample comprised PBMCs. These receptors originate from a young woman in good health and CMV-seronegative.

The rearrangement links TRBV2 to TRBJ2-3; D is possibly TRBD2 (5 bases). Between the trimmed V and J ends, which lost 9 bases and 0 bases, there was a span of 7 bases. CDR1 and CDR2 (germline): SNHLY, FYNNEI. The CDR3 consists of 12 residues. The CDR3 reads CASRTSTDTQYF. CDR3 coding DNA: TGTGCCAGTCGGACTAGCACAGATACGCAGTATTTT.

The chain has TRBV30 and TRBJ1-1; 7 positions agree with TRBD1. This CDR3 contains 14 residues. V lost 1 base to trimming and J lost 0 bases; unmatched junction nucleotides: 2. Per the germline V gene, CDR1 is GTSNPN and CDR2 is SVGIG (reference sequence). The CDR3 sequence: CAWSGDSMNTEAFF. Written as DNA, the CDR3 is TGTGCCTGGAGTGGGGACAGCATGAACACTGAAGCTTTCTTT.

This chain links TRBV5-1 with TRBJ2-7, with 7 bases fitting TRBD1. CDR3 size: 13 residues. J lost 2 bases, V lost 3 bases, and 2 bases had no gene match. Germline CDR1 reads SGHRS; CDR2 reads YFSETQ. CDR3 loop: CASSYGTAYEQYF. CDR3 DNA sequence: TGCGCCAGCAGCTACGGGACAGCCTACGAGCAGTACTTC.

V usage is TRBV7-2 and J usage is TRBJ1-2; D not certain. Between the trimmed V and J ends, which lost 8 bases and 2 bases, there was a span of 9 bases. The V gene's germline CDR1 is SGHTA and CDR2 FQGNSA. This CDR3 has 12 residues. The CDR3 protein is CASAGMNYGYTF. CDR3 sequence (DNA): TGTGCCAGCGCCGGGATGAACTATGGCTACACCTTC.

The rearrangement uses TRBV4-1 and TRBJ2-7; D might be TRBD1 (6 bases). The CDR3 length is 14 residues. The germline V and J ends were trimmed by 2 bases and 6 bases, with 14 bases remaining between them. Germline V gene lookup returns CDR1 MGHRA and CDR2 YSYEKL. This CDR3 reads CASSQPQGLREQYF. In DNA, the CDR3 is TGCGCCAGCAGCCAACCCCAGGGGCTACGCGAGCAGTACTTC.

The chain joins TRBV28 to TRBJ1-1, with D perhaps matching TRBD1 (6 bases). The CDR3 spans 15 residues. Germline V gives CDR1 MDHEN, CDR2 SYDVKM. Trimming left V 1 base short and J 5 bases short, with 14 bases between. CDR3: CASSLSRRGKTEAFF. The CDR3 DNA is TGTGCCAGCAGTTTATCGCGCAGGGGTAAAACTGAAGCTTTCTTT.

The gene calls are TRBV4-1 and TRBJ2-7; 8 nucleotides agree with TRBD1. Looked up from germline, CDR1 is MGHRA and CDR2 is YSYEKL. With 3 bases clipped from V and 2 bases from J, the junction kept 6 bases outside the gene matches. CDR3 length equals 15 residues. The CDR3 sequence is CASSHAGTGPYEQYF. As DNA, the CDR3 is TGCGCCAGCAGCCATGCCGGGACAGGCCCCTACGAGCAGTACTTC.